The 29 T cell receptor beta chains reported below all come from one sample, sequenced in a study of CD8 T cells in Susac syndrome. With random hexamers, 0.5 to 1 ug RNA was reverse transcribed. In TCRdb, the immunoSEQ multiplex PCR reads were re-called with MiXCR into one record per CDR3 protein. The data contain 160,000 or so distinct CDR3 sequences, less than 97% of them singletons. Source material: CD8+ T cells from PBMCs. Every receptor here comes from a human donor with multiple sclerosis.

The genes are TRBV13 and TRBJ2-1, with TRBD2 matching over 10 bases. Germline CDR1 and CDR2: PRHDT and FYEKMQ (reference sequence). The length of the CDR3 is 16 residues. J was trimmed by 8 bases and V by 0 bases; bases with no gene match: 7. The CDR3 DNA is TGTGCCAGCAGCTTAGGCGAGCGGGGGGGAGGAGATGAGCAGTTCTTC. Its translation: CASSLGERGGGDEQFF.

This chain uses TRBV20-1 with TRBJ2-7; D remains ambiguous. Trimming removed 0 bases at V and 3 bases at J, with 12 bases between. The CDR3 is 14 residues long. Germline assignment: CDR1 DFQATT and CDR2 SNEGSKA (reference sequence). This CDR3 is CSARDPRNIYEQYF. DNA of the CDR3: TGCAGTGCTAGAGATCCCCGGAATATCTACGAGCAGTACTTC.

J is TRBJ1-1 and V is TRBV14, with 7 bases aligning to TRBD1. V trimming: 5 bases; J trimming: 1 base; junction bases outside the gene matches: 7. Germline V gives CDR1 SGHDN, CDR2 FVKESK. This CDR3 region has 15 residues. CDR3 protein: CASSVGRTGNTEAFF. The DNA for the CDR3 is TGTGCCAGCAGCGTCGGCAGGACAGGGAACACTGAAGCTTTCTTT.

In its sample, this clonotype was seen once. The chain carries TRBV3-1 and TRBJ2-7; D possibly corresponds to TRBD2 (6 bases). V was shortened by 4 bases and J by 5 bases, with 18 bases between the two germline ends. The CDR3 is 15 amino acids. Germline lookup yields CDR1 LGHDT and CDR2 YNNKEL (reference sequence). The CDR3, as DNA: TGTGCCAGCAGCCTACTACTCCTAGGCGGGAACGAGCAGTACTTC. Encoded protein: CASSLLLLGGNEQYF.

In nucleotides, the CDR3 is TGTGCCTGGGGAGGATCCATATCCTACGAGCAGTACTTC. As protein: CAWGGSISYEQYF. The genes are TRBV30 and TRBJ2-7; maybe TRBD2 (5 bases). The CDR3 totals 13 residues. V was cut by 5 bases and J by 1 base, with 12 bases left in between. CDR1 is GTSNPN, CDR2 SVGIG, per germline (reference sequence).

In this sample, this clonotype turned up once. The chain carries TRBV7-9 and TRBJ2-1; 7 bases match TRBD2. Germline CDR1 is SEHNR and CDR2 is FQNEAQ (reference sequence). The CDR3 totals 14 residues. After removal of 5 bases from V and 2 bases from J, the junction contained 3 bases not matched to a gene. CDR3: CASSPRGAYNEQFF. CDR3 sequence (DNA): TGTGCCAGCAGCCCACGGGGGGCCTACAATGAGCAGTTCTTC. Drawing the rest from reference TRBV7-9 and TRBJ2-1, the complete variable domain is DTGVSQNPRHKITKRGQNVTFRCDPISEHNRLYWYRQTLGQGPEFLTYFQNEAQLEKSRLLSDRFSAERPKGSFSTLEIQRTEQGDSAMYLCASSPRGAYNEQFFGPGTRLTVL.

J is TRBJ1-2 and V is TRBV5-1, with TRBD1 as a possible D gene (6 bases). Germline V gives CDR1 SGHRS, CDR2 YFSETQ. V lost 1 base, J lost 8 bases, and 12 bases lay in between. The CDR3 loop spans 13 amino acids. CDR3 sequence reads: CASSLTGSDGYTF. Here the CDR3 DNA reads TGCGCCAGCAGCTTGACAGGGAGTGACGGCTACACCTTC.

The chain links TRBV13 to TRBJ2-6, with a possible D match to TRBD2 (6 bases). The CDR3 totals 20 residues. Germline V gene data show CDR1 as PRHDT and CDR2 as FYEKMQ (reference sequence). Trimming took off 5 bases at V and 0 bases at J, with 23 bases between the two ends. The CDR3 spells CASSPGTSNEAPSGANVLTF. DNA for the CDR3: TGTGCCAGCAGCCCCGGGACTTCGAATGAGGCCCCCTCTGGGGCCAACGTCCTGACTTTC.

The genes are TRBV11-2 and TRBJ1-2, with D perhaps TRBD1 (6 bases). Germline V gene data show CDR1 as SGHAT and CDR2 as FQNNGV. Trimming took off 3 bases at V and 4 bases at J, with 15 bases between the two ends. This CDR3 has 15 amino acids. The CDR3 is CASSLVGAPGYGYTF. The CDR3 nucleotides read TGTGCCAGCAGCTTGGTGGGGGCCCCTGGCTATGGCTACACCTTC.

The chain's CDR3 is CSAREGGADEQYF. Written as DNA, the CDR3 is TGCAGTGCTAGAGAAGGCGGCGCTGACGAGCAGTACTTC. V is TRBV20-1 and J is TRBJ2-7; the D is unclear. Germline lookup yields CDR1 DFQATT and CDR2 SNEGSKA (reference sequence). The length of the CDR3 is 13 residues. V gave up 0 bases and J gave up 5 bases, with 11 bases separating them.

This clonotype was picked up one time. This chain links TRBV27 with TRBJ2-1; D remains ambiguous. The CDR3 has 16 amino acids. Trimming removed 6 bases at V and 8 bases at J, with 23 bases between. Germline V gene lookup returns CDR1 MNHEY and CDR2 SMNVEV (reference sequence). The CDR3 DNA sequence: TGTGCCAGCAGAGAAAGAAGGGCAACGGTTTTGGATGAGCAGTTCTTC. Residues: CASRERRATVLDEQFF.

The chain employs TRBV4-1 and TRBJ2-3; 7 nucleotides agree with TRBD1. The J segment lost 0 bases and the V segment lost 2 bases, leaving 5 bases of the junction unmatched. This CDR3 has 16 residues. Germline CDR1 reads MGHRA; CDR2 reads YSYEKL. This CDR3 is CASSQPDRVSTDTQYF. The CDR3 region has the DNA TGCGCCAGCAGCCAACCCGACAGGGTCAGCACAGATACGCAGTATTTT.

The rearrangement joins TRBV7-9 to TRBJ2-4; D perhaps matches TRBD1 (6 bases). This CDR3 contains 15 residues. CDR1 SEHNR and CDR2 FQNEAQ come from the germline V gene (reference sequence). Trimming pared 5 bases from V and 0 bases from J, leaving 11 bases between. The CDR3 loop reads CASSGTGLAKNIQYF. For the CDR3, the DNA is TGTGCCAGCAGCGGCACAGGGTTAGCCAAAAACATTCAGTACTTC.

The gene calls are TRBV30 and TRBJ1-5; a possible D gene is TRBD1 (5 bases). Germline CDR1 and CDR2: GTSNPN and SVGIG (reference sequence). The germline V and J ends were trimmed by 0 bases and 0 bases, with 9 bases remaining between them. The CDR3 contains 15 residues. The CDR3 nucleotides read TGTGCCTGGAGTGTTGGGACGGCTAGCAATCAGCCCCAGCATTTT. Translation gives CAWSVGTASNQPQHF.

This chain connects TRBV6-2 or TRBV6-3 to TRBJ1-5, with 9 bases identical to TRBD1. Germline values: CDR1 MNHEY, CDR2 SVGEGT. This CDR3 is built from 12 residues. The J segment lost 7 bases and the V segment lost 7 bases, leaving 2 bases of the junction unmatched. The CDR3 DNA reads as TGTGCCAGCACGGACAGGGGCCAGCCCCAGCATTTT. It is translated as CASTDRGQPQHF.

The chain employs TRBV18 and TRBJ2-7; 7 nucleotides match TRBD1. Germline assignment: CDR1 KGHSH and CDR2 LQKENI. The CDR3 is 14 amino acids. V was clipped by 3 bases and J by 3 bases; unmatched bases: 5. The CDR3 DNA reads TGTGCCAGCTCACCTATCGGGGACAGCTACGAGCAGTACTTC. Protein product: CASSPIGDSYEQYF.

The chain has TRBV9 and TRBJ2-2; D unresolved. Germline loops: CDR1 SGDLS, CDR2 YYNGEE. V was trimmed by 0 bases and J by 7 bases, leaving 4 bases between them. The CDR3 length is 12 residues. As DNA, the CDR3 is TGTGCCAGCAGCGTAGCCGGCGGGGAGCTGTTTTTT. This translates into CASSVAGGELFF.

The chain combines TRBV29-1 with TRBJ2-6; 13 nucleotides align to TRBD2. CDR1 is SQVTM, CDR2 ANQGSEA, per germline. Trimming cost V 6 bases and J 2 bases; bases outside gene matches: 4. The CDR3 runs to 16 residues. CDR3 sequence (DNA): TGCAGCGTGACTAGCGGGGGGACTACTGGGGCCAACGTCCTGACTTTC. It codes for CSVTSGGTTGANVLTF.

This sequence joins TRBV6-2 or TRBV6-3 and TRBJ2-1; 8 bases map to TRBD2. In germline, CDR1 is MNHEY, CDR2 SVGEGT. The junction had 16 bases not matched to a gene; V was cut back by 11 bases and J by 10 bases. This CDR3 spans 14 amino acids. The CDR3 loop reads CAGSAGGALVEQFF. The CDR3, as DNA: TGTGCCGGCTCGGCGGGGGGAGCCCTGGTGGAGCAGTTCTTC.

This sequence joins TRBV4-2 and TRBJ2-6, with D possibly TRBD1 on 6 matching bases. Germline CDR1 reads LGHNA; CDR2 reads YNFKEQ. V lost 0 bases and J lost 4, with 16 bases in between. CDR3 size: 18 residues. CDR3 DNA: TGTGCCAGCAGCCAAGATAGCCAGGGGAGATCAGGGGCCAACGTCCTGACTTTC. Translation gives CASSQDSQGRSGANVLTF.

This sequence joins TRBV9 and TRBJ2-5, with TRBD2 matching 11 bases. The CDR3 sequence is 14 residues long. V dropped 4 bases and J dropped 5; count of bases not matched to a gene: 4. Germline V gene sequence: CDR1 SGDLS, CDR2 YYNGEE. The DNA for the CDR3 is TGTGCCAGCAGCCGGACTAGCGGGCGGGAGACCCAGTACTTC. This gives the protein CASSRTSGRETQYF.

The J gene is TRBJ2-7, the V gene TRBV20-1, with D perhaps TRBD1 (6 bases). The V gene lost 3 bases and the J gene lost 2 bases, with 8 bases spanning the gap. CDR1 and CDR2 from the germline V gene are DFQATT and SNEGSKA (reference sequence). This CDR3 comprises 12 residues. The DNA for the CDR3 is TGCAGTGCTAGGCAGGGGCCCTACGAGCAGTACTTC. Its protein product is CSARQGPYEQYF.

This chain connects TRBV12-3 or TRBV12-4 to TRBJ1-1; D might be TRBD1 (5 bases). The CDR3 sequence is 15 residues long. The V gene lost 4 bases and the J gene lost 5 bases, with 17 bases spanning the gap. The CDR3 here is CASSSPREGGTEAFF. CDR3 bases: TGTGCCAGCAGTTCCCCCAGGGAGGGCGGAACTGAAGCTTTCTTT.

This chain uses TRBV30 with TRBJ2-5; D possibly uses TRBD1 or TRBD2 (5 bases each). The V end lost 4 bases, the J end lost 5 bases, and 11 bases lay between the germline ends. The CDR3 totals 12 residues. Germline V CDR1 and CDR2: GTSNPN, SVGIG (reference sequence). This CDR3 is CAWTGPPETQYF. DNA of the CDR3: TGTGCCTGGACGGGACCTCCGGAGACCCAGTACTTC. Based on the CDR3 plus reference TRBV30 and TRBJ2-5, the full variable domain is SQTIHQWPATLVQPVGSPLSLECTVEGTSNPNLYWYRQAAGRGLQLLFYSVGIGQISSEVPQNLSASRPQDRQFILSSKKLLLSDSGFYLCAWTGPPETQYFGPGTRLLVL.

The V call is TRBV12-3 or TRBV12-4, the J call TRBJ1-5; 10 nucleotides match TRBD1. The CDR3 contains 17 residues. V lost 5 bases to trimming and J lost 6 bases; unmatched junction nucleotides: 13. Here the CDR3 DNA reads TGTGCCAGCAGTGCAGAGACCGGGACAGGGGCGCTTCAGCCCCAGCATTTT. It codes for CASSAETGTGALQPQHF.

The rearrangement uses TRBV29-1 and TRBJ2-1; D assignment may be TRBD1 or TRBD2 (6 bases each). Germline V lookup: CDR1 SQVTM, CDR2 ANQGSEA. Deletions cut 8 bases from V and 3 bases from J, with 17 bases between. This CDR3 has 14 amino acids. The CDR3 DNA reads TGCAGCTCCGGGGGCCATCGATACTACAATGAGCAGTTCTTC. Its translation: CSSGGHRYYNEQFF.

This chain links TRBV30 with TRBJ1-1; no clear D. The CDR3 has 14 amino acids. Germline lookup yields CDR1 GTSNPN and CDR2 SVGIG (reference sequence). Trimming took off 7 bases at V and 4 bases at J, with 19 bases between the two ends. CDR3 sequence: CAFLRGPPSTEAFF. CDR3 nucleotides: TGTGCCTTCCTCAGAGGACCTCCGAGCACTGAAGCTTTCTTT.

The V call is TRBV11-2, the J call TRBJ2-1; 8 bases line up with TRBD2. V dropped 1 base and J dropped 2; count of bases not matched to a gene: 4. The CDR3 sequence is 16 residues long. Germline CDR1 is SGHAT and CDR2 is FQNNGV. The DNA of the CDR3 is TGTGCCAGCAGCTTAGGGGCGGGGGGAACCTACAATGAGCAGTTCTTC. Translation gives CASSLGAGGTYNEQFF.

This chain joins TRBV7-9 and TRBJ2-1; 8 bases match TRBD1. V trimming: 5 bases; J trimming: 5 bases; junction bases outside the gene matches: 8. Looked up from germline, CDR1 is SEHNR and CDR2 is FQNEAQ (reference sequence). The CDR3 is made up of 15 amino acids. DNA of the CDR3: TGTGCCAGCAGCCCCCCCGGGACAGGTGACAATGAGCAGTTCTTC. Protein sequence: CASSPPGTGDNEQFF.